This passage covers 24 T cell receptor beta chains from one sample sequenced in a study of response to subunit inactivated influenza vaccine. One entry per CDR3 protein results from TCRdb running MiXCR on the RT-PCR reads. Of hundreds of thousands of distinct CDR3 sequences listed, less than 8% are singletons. The source was PBMCs from blood, collected around 25 months after vaccination. The receptors were gathered from a man between 45 and 75 years old who received an inactivated influenza vaccine.

This clonotype has at least ten counts. The genes are TRBV6-2 or TRBV6-3 and TRBJ2-5; no clear D gene. This CDR3 contains 14 residues. Trimming left V 5 bases short and J 5 bases short, with 15 bases between. Germline V gene sequence: CDR1 MNHEY, CDR2 SVGEGT. DNA for the CDR3: TGTGCCAGCAGTCTTCCTTCGCTCGCGGAGACCCAGTACTTC. Protein product: CASSLPSLAETQYF.

The rearrangement uses TRBV5-1 and TRBJ2-5; TRBD1 aligns across 10 bases. Germline V gene lookup returns CDR1 SGHRS and CDR2 YFSETQ. With 4 bases clipped from V and 4 bases from J, the junction kept 7 bases outside the gene matches. There are 15 residues in the CDR3. The CDR3 protein is CASSPGQGRRETQYF. Here the CDR3 DNA reads TGCGCCAGCAGCCCGGGACAGGGGAGGAGAGAGACCCAGTACTTC. The variable domain in full, completed from reference TRBV5-1 and TRBJ2-5, reads KAGVTQTPRYLIKTRGQQVTLSCSPISGHRSVSWYQQTPGQGLQFLFEYFSETQRNKGNFPGRFSGRQFSNSRSEMNVSTLELGDSALYLCASSPGQGRRETQYFGPGTRLLVL.

This chain links TRBV5-1 with TRBJ2-1; no firm D call. In germline, CDR1 is SGHRS, CDR2 YFSETQ. There are 15 residues in the CDR3. Trimming cost V 1 base and J 3 bases, with 11 bases left between them. The CDR3 loop reads CASSLSPQDYNEQFF. The DNA for the CDR3 is TGCGCCAGCAGCTTGAGTCCCCAAGACTACAATGAGCAGTTCTTC.

This chain joins TRBV30 and TRBJ2-7; 9 positions agree with TRBD2. CDR3 length: 13 residues. Looked up from germline, CDR1 is GTSNPN and CDR2 is SVGIG (reference sequence). J gave up 8 bases and V 0 bases, and 5 bases lay outside the gene matches. DNA for the CDR3: TGTGCCTGGAGTGTACTAGCGGGCTTTCAGCAGTACTTC. As protein: CAWSVLAGFQQYF.

There are a few counts of this clonotype. The chain recombines TRBV20-1 with TRBJ2-7; TRBD2 might be the D (5 bases). Trimming removed 1 base at V and 2 bases at J, with 12 bases between. The CDR3 is 14 residues long. Germline CDR1 reads DFQATT; CDR2 reads SNEGSKA (reference sequence). CDR3 sequence: CSARAWTETYEQYF. CDR3 DNA: TGCAGTGCTAGAGCATGGACTGAGACCTACGAGCAGTACTTC.

This clonotype came up many times. This chain joins TRBV20-1 and TRBJ2-7; D remains unclear. This CDR3 spans 14 amino acids. With 0 bases removed from V and 4 bases from J, the gap between germline ends came to 13 bases. CDR1 and CDR2 from the germline V gene are DFQATT and SNEGSKA (reference sequence). The CDR3 nucleotides read TGCAGTGCTAGAGAGGGAAACACTTGGTACGAGCAGTACTTC. This translates into CSAREGNTWYEQYF.

The J gene is TRBJ1-5, the V gene TRBV27, with D possibly matching TRBD1 (6 bases). This CDR3 contains 12 residues. V shed 7 bases and J shed 7 bases, with 11 bases lying between them. Germline-derived CDR1 and CDR2 are MNHEY and SMNVEV (reference sequence). The DNA for the CDR3 is TGTGCCAGCAAGGGGGAGGGACAGCCCCAGCATTTT. Its protein product is CASKGEGQPQHF.

The V call is TRBV9, the J call TRBJ1-6; D gene ambiguous. The V end was cut by 0 bases, the J end by 9 bases, with 10 bases between. The CDR3 consists of 14 residues. Germline V gene lookup returns CDR1 SGDLS and CDR2 YYNGEE. The CDR3 spells CASSVGLVASPLHF. CDR3 bases: TGTGCCAGCAGCGTAGGACTGGTAGCTTCACCCCTCCACTTT.

This clonotype turned up a few times. The chain is built from TRBV7-9 and TRBJ1-5; D is unclear. Germline-derived CDR1 and CDR2 are SEHNR and FQNEAQ (reference sequence). CDR3 length equals 13 residues. V was clipped by 2 bases and J by 6 bases, with 8 bases between them. The CDR3: CASSLLVGQPQHF. DNA for the CDR3: TGTGCCAGCAGCTTACTGGTGGGTCAGCCCCAGCATTTT.

The chain couples TRBV28 to TRBJ2-1; tentatively, D is TRBD1 (5 bases). CDR1 is MDHEN, CDR2 SYDVKM, per germline. This CDR3 region has 14 residues. V was trimmed by 2 bases and J by 12 bases, leaving 17 bases between them. This CDR3 reads CASSLLSGRRGQFF. CDR3 nucleotides: TGTGCCAGCAGTTTACTCTCGGGCAGAAGGGGGCAGTTCTTC.

This clonotype occurred a few times. The CDR3 DNA sequence: TGTGCCAGCAGCTCCCCTCCCGGGACGTTCTCTGGAAACACCATATATTTT. It translates to CASSSPPGTFSGNTIYF. The genes are TRBV7-9 and TRBJ1-3; D is possibly TRBD1 (5 bases). The CDR3 length is 17 residues. The V gene lost 4 bases and the J gene lost 0 bases, with 16 bases spanning the gap. CDR1 SEHNR and CDR2 FQNEAQ come from the germline V gene (reference sequence).

This clonotype was counted at least ten times. The gene calls are TRBV20-1 and TRBJ2-1; TRBD1 matches 9 bases. CDR1 is DFQATT, CDR2 SNEGSKA, per germline (reference sequence). With V trimmed by 6 bases and J by 7 bases, 13 bases remained unmatched. The CDR3 runs to 15 residues. CDR3 protein: CSATTPGQGANEQFF. As DNA, the CDR3 is TGCAGTGCCACAACGCCGGGACAGGGAGCTAATGAGCAGTTCTTC.

J is TRBJ1-6 and V is TRBV5-1; 7 bases map to TRBD1. Trimming removed 0 bases from V and 8 bases from J; junction bases left unmatched: 5. Germline V CDR1 and CDR2: SGHRS, YFSETQ. The CDR3 consists of 15 residues. CDR3 DNA: TGCGCCAGCAGCTTGGTGGGACAGTTGTATTCACCCCTCCACTTT. Its translation is CASSLVGQLYSPLHF.

This clonotype was seen repeatedly, ten times or more. This chain joins TRBV15 and TRBJ2-1; either TRBD1 or TRBD2 may supply D (5 bases each). In germline, CDR1 is LNHNV, CDR2 YYDKDF (reference sequence). V lost 2 bases, J lost 5 bases, and 13 bases lay in between. The CDR3 is 15 residues long. CDR3 sequence (DNA): TGTGCCACCAGCAGAAGCAGGGAGTTCAACAATGAGCAGTTCTTC. As protein: CATSRSREFNNEQFF.

The chain carries TRBV11-2 and TRBJ2-5, with 12 bases matching TRBD2. This CDR3 is 15 amino acids long. Germline-derived CDR1 and CDR2 are SGHAT and FQNNGV. V was clipped by 5 bases and J by 3 bases; unmatched bases: 4. As DNA, the CDR3 is TGTGCCAGCAGCGTACGACTAGCGGGGGAAGAGACCCAGTACTTC. It specifies CASSVRLAGEETQYF. Full variable domain (rest looked up from reference TRBV11-2 and TRBJ2-5): EAGVAQSPRYKIIEKRQSVAFWCNPISGHATLYWYQQILGQGPKLLIQFQNNGVVDDSQLPKDRFSAERLKGVDSTLKIQPAKLEDSAVYLCASSVRLAGEETQYFGPGTRLLVL.

This clonotype was found many times. The chain couples TRBV5-5 to TRBJ2-4; D possibly matches TRBD1 or TRBD2 (5 bases each). Germline CDR1 is SGHKS and CDR2 is YYEKEE (reference sequence). The CDR3 consists of 18 residues. Between the trimmed V and J ends, which lost 0 bases and 0 bases, there was a span of 16 bases. The CDR3 spells CASSLGVRGRLAKNIQYF. DNA of the CDR3: TGTGCCAGCAGCTTGGGAGTCCGGGGCCGGTTAGCCAAAAACATTCAGTACTTC.

There are many counts of this clonotype. The chain uses TRBV5-1 and TRBJ1-1; D unclear. V gave up 0 bases and J gave up 3 bases, with 9 bases separating them. Germline CDR1 and CDR2: SGHRS and YFSETQ. The CDR3 contains 14 residues. The DNA of the CDR3 is TGCGCCAGCAGCTTGGAAGGGTCTGACACTGAAGCTTTCTTT. Its protein product is CASSLEGSDTEAFF.

V gene TRBV7-2 combines with J gene TRBJ2-1; 7 nucleotides agree with TRBD2. V lost 0 bases to trimming and J lost 7 bases; unmatched junction nucleotides: 6. Germline CDR1 and CDR2: SGHTA and FQGNSA. CDR3 length equals 15 residues. CDR3 sequence: CASSLARGGGNEQFF. The CDR3 DNA is TGTGCCAGCAGCTTAGCCCGGGGCGGGGGAAATGAGCAGTTCTTC.

This clonotype was picked up many times. A read error may produce the germline difference seen at one junction end. The genes are TRBV7-2 and TRBJ2-1; no reliable D call. The CDR3 has 14 residues. CDR1 SGHTA and CDR2 FQGNSA come from the germline V gene. The CDR3: CAGPVQISNNEQFF. The CDR3 DNA is TGTGCCGGCCCGGTGCAGATCTCCAACAATGAGCAGTTCTTC. The variable domain in full, completed from reference TRBV7-2 and TRBJ2-1, reads GAGVSQSPSNKVTEKGKDVELRCDPISGHTALYWYRQSLGQGLEFLIYFQGNSAPDKSGLPSDRFSAERTGGSVSTLTIQRTQQEDSAVYLCAGPVQISNNEQFFGPGTRLTVL.

This clonotype was observed a few times. V and J are TRBV14 and TRBJ2-5; 7 bases are shared with TRBD1. The CDR3 runs 15 residues. CDR1 SGHDN and CDR2 FVKESK come from the germline V gene. The V segment lost 4 bases and the J segment 2 bases; nucleotides outside the gene matches: 7. DNA of the CDR3: TGTGCCAGCAGCCGGACCCGGGACAGACAAGAGACCCAGTACTTC. Its translation is CASSRTRDRQETQYF.

The table lists this clonotype with a few counts. The CDR3 protein is CASSLGDRGREQYF. CDR3 in DNA: TGCGCCAGCAGCTTGGGGGACAGGGGGCGCGAGCAGTACTTC. The chain has TRBV5-1 and TRBJ2-7; 12 bases are shared with TRBD1. V gave up 0 bases and J gave up 6 bases; unmatched junction bases: 1. The CDR3 length is 14 residues. Germline loops: CDR1 SGHRS, CDR2 YFSETQ.

The genes are TRBV3-1 and TRBJ2-1; either TRBD1 or TRBD2 may fit D (5 bases each). Germline-derived CDR1 and CDR2 are LGHDT and YNNKEL (reference sequence). The CDR3 has 17 amino acids. V was pared by 11 bases and J by 2 bases, with 25 bases between. DNA of the CDR3: TGTGCCTGCACCCAAGATAGGGCAGGGAGCGCCTACAATGAGCAGTTCTTC. Translation gives CACTQDRAGSAYNEQFF.

This clonotype was counted between two and nine times. The chain carries TRBV20-1 and TRBJ2-2; 7 nucleotides match TRBD2. V lost 0 bases and J lost 4; bases outside the gene matches: 8. Germline-derived CDR1 and CDR2 are DFQATT and SNEGSKA (reference sequence). The CDR3 is 16 amino acids. The DNA of the CDR3 is TGCAGTGCTAGAGATAACGGGAGGAGTTTCACCGGGGAGCTGTTTTTT. Its translation: CSARDNGRSFTGELFF.

The V gene is TRBV10-3, the J gene TRBJ2-7; tentatively, D is TRBD2 (6 bases). Trimming took off 10 bases at V and 1 base at J, with 14 bases between the two ends. The CDR3 runs to 13 residues. Germline V gene lookup returns CDR1 ENHRY and CDR2 SYGVKD. CDR3: CASRVGLSYEQYF. In DNA, the CDR3 is TGTGCCAGCCGGGTGGGACTTTCCTACGAGCAGTACTTC.